This record looks at one TCR beta chain sequence and its context. Its antigen is not known. TCRdb passed the 5' RACE reads through MiXCR, listing each CDR3 protein once. The sample consists of 450,000 or so distinct CDR3 sequences, around 25% of them appearing once. V was clipped by 7 bases and J by 5 bases, with 15 bases between them. The germline V gene has CDR1 WSHSY and CDR2 SAAADI. The length of the CDR3 is 14 residues. This sample was taken from a study of T-cell memory formation after mild COVID-19. Whole-study findings and limits: There was a balanced CD4/CD8 profile in clones contracting day 15 to 85, and later expanders leaned CD4+.

The sequence was collected from an adult woman who had mild COVID-19 (a few samples of this study predate the infection). Cell type and time point are not known. Sequencing input: PBMCs or a T cell subset sorted from them (not recorded which). The chain couples TRBV10-2 to TRBJ2-1; TRBD2 is a possible D gene (6 bases). This CDR3 reads CASKPAGLDNEQFF. The DNA for the CDR3 is TGCGCCAGCAAGCCAGCGGGCCTGGACAATGAGCAGTTCTTC.